These 30 T cell receptor beta chains came from one sample sequenced in a study of blood T cells in healthy people across ages. With a J-beta primer mix and a sample-barcoded 5' primer, a second PCR ran about 7 to 12 cycles. TCRdb analysed the 5' RACE reads with MiXCR anew, one entry per CDR3 protein. The sample lists approximately 800,000 distinct CDR3 sequences, about 25% occurring once. This sample was shared with a second study, whose subject was T cells of mothers and their children.

Sample: blood. These receptors came from a boy aged 5-17 years in good health.

The chain combines TRBV24-1 with TRBJ2-5, with D possibly being TRBD2 (6 bases). The V and J ends lost 3 bases and 1 base respectively, with 11 bases between them. Germline V CDR1 and CDR2: KGHDR, SFDVKD. This CDR3 is built from 15 residues. The CDR3 nucleotides are TGTGCCACCAGTGATCCCAGCGGGCCCCAAGAGACCCAGTACTTC. Translation: CATSDPSGPQETQYF.

This clonotype occurred a few times. CDR3 amino acids: CACGTGDETQYF. The DNA of the CDR3 is TGTGCCTGTGGGACAGGGGACGAGACCCAGTACTTC. J is TRBJ2-5 and V is TRBV30, with 10 positions matching TRBD1. In germline, CDR1 is GTSNPN, CDR2 SVGIG (reference sequence). The CDR3 consists of 12 residues. After removal of 6 bases from V and 5 bases from J, the junction contained 3 bases not matched to a gene.

The chain couples TRBV27 to TRBJ1-1, with 11 bases matching TRBD1. The CDR3 has 15 amino acids. The germline gives CDR1 MNHEY, CDR2 SMNVEV (reference sequence). After removal of 3 bases from V and 4 bases from J, the junction contained 4 bases not matched to a gene. CDR3 nucleotides: TGTGCCAGCAGTTTGGTGGGGACAGGGGGCACTGAAGCTTTCTTT. It specifies CASSLVGTGGTEAFF.

V and J are TRBV28 and TRBJ2-3; no clear D gene. V lost 7 bases, J lost 10 bases, and 12 bases lay in between. Germline-derived CDR1 and CDR2 are MDHEN and SYDVKM. This CDR3 region has 11 residues. The CDR3 protein is CASMAESSQYF. CDR3 nucleotides: TGTGCCAGCATGGCGGAGTCTTCGCAGTATTTT.

The chain combines TRBV29-1 with TRBJ2-1; maybe TRBD2 (6 bases). This CDR3 has 11 residues. Trimming cost V 3 bases and J 9 bases, with 9 bases left between them. CDR1 is SQVTM, CDR2 ANQGSEA, per germline. DNA of the CDR3: TGCAGCGTTGAGCCAGCGGGTGAGCAGTTCTTC. Translated, it gives CSVEPAGEQFF.

This clonotype was counted between two and nine times. The chain has TRBV7-3 and TRBJ2-3; 7 bases map to TRBD2. Per germline, CDR1 SGHTA and CDR2 FQGTGA. The CDR3 is 15 amino acids. Losses at the gene ends were 5 bases for V and 5 bases for J; bases not matched to a gene: 10. DNA of the CDR3: TGTGCCAGCAGCCACGTTGGGGAGGGACGAGATACGCAGTATTTT. Protein product: CASSHVGEGRDTQYF.

This clonotype has a handful of counts. The chain combines TRBV7-3 with TRBJ2-5; D perhaps matches TRBD1 (5 bases). Germline-derived CDR1 and CDR2 are SGHTA and FQGTGA. Trimming took 6 bases from V and 4 from J, leaving 12 bases between them. The CDR3 covers 13 residues. The CDR3 DNA is TGTGCCAGCAGTCAGGGTATCGGAGAGACCCAGTACTTC. This encodes CASSQGIGETQYF.

This clonotype has just one count. The chain uses TRBV5-1 and TRBJ1-6; 9 nucleotides align to TRBD1. Trimming took 7 bases from V and 5 from J; bases not matched to a gene: 7. Per the germline V gene, CDR1 is SGHRS and CDR2 is YFSETQ. The CDR3 is made up of 15 amino acids. The CDR3 DNA reads TGCGCCAGCGGAATAGGGGACAGGGATAATTCACCCCTCCACTTT. Amino acids: CASGIGDRDNSPLHF.

In its sample, this clonotype was seen a few times. This sequence joins TRBV27 and TRBJ1-6; D is undetermined. Germline V lookup: CDR1 MNHEY, CDR2 SMNVEV (reference sequence). CDR3 length: 18 residues. Trimming removed 5 bases from V and 0 bases from J, with 17 bases in between. The CDR3 spells CASSPSSSQLSYNSPLHF. The CDR3 coding sequence is TGTGCCAGCAGTCCCTCGAGCAGCCAACTCTCCTATAATTCACCCCTCCACTTT.

This clonotype was seen only a few times. The chain has TRBV28 and TRBJ2-4; 9 positions match TRBD2. The CDR3 extends over 15 amino acids. Trimming took 6 bases from V and 6 from J; bases not matched to a gene: 9. Germline values: CDR1 MDHEN, CDR2 SYDVKM. The CDR3 region has the DNA TGTGCCAGCAGACCGGCCGGGACTAGCAGAAACATTCAGTACTTC. Protein product: CASRPAGTSRNIQYF.

This clonotype showed up just a few times. The chain couples TRBV5-6 to TRBJ1-6; the D is unclear. Trimming shortened V by 0 bases and J by 5 bases, and 6 bases separated the two germline ends. The CDR3 consists of 14 residues. Germline lookup yields CDR1 SGHDT and CDR2 YYEEEE. CDR3 nucleotide sequence: TGTGCCAGCAGCTTGGGGCCGAATAATTCACCCCTCCACTTT. This codes for CASSLGPNNSPLHF.

The chain is built from TRBV5-1 and TRBJ2-5; TRBD2 might be the D (6 bases). Germline V CDR1 and CDR2: SGHRS, YFSETQ. V lost 0 bases to trimming and J lost 2 bases, with 14 bases between them. The CDR3 has 16 residues. This chain's CDR3 is CASSLGAAGGQETQYF. The CDR3 bases are TGCGCCAGCAGCTTGGGCGCCGCCGGGGGTCAAGAGACCCAGTACTTC. The variable domain in full, with the rest retrieved from reference TRBV5-1 and TRBJ2-5, is KAGVTQTPRYLIKTRGQQVTLSCSPISGHRSVSWYQQTPGQGLQFLFEYFSETQRNKGNFPGRFSGRQFSNSRSEMNVSTLELGDSALYLCASSLGAAGGQETQYFGPGTRLLVL.

The chain has TRBV7-2 and TRBJ2-7, with 7 bases lining up with TRBD2. J gave up 2 bases and V 5 bases, and 9 bases lay outside the gene matches. The CDR3 totals 15 residues. CDR1 and CDR2 from the germline V gene are SGHTA and FQGNSA. The chain's CDR3 is CASSLTGGETYEQYF. For the CDR3, the DNA is TGTGCCAGCAGCCTCACTGGGGGGGAGACCTACGAGCAGTACTTC.

The rearrangement uses TRBV4-1 and TRBJ1-2, with D possibly being TRBD1 (5 bases). The length of the CDR3 is 14 residues. The germline V gene encodes CDR1 MGHRA and CDR2 YSYEKL. V was cut by 5 bases and J by 6 bases, with 16 bases left in between. CDR3 sequence (DNA): TGCGCCAGCAGCTCTGTGGGACGCAGAGATGGCTACACCTTC. Translated: CASSSVGRRDGYTF.

In its sample, this clonotype was seen a few times. The genes are TRBV6-5 and TRBJ2-5, with TRBD2 identical over 11 bases. This CDR3 is 15 amino acids long. Per germline, CDR1 MNHEY and CDR2 SVGAGI. Trimming took 2 bases from V and 11 from J; bases not matched to a gene: 10. CDR3 sequence: CASSYGRVSGREQYF. CDR3 coding DNA: TGTGCCAGCAGTTACGGACGGGTTAGCGGGAGGGAGCAGTACTTC.

A remark on this clonotype: The junction departs from the called germline gene at one end, perhaps through a read error. This rearrangement joins TRBV4-2 to TRBJ1-4; D uncertain. Germline CDR1 and CDR2: LGHNA and YNFKEQ. CDR3 length: 14 residues. CDR3 coding DNA: TGTGCCAGCACCCAAGGACCGGATAATGAAAAACTGTTTTTT. It is translated as CASTQGPDNEKLFF.

The chain is built from TRBV4-3 and TRBJ2-5; no reliable D call. CDR3 size: 14 residues. Looked up from germline, CDR1 is LGHNA and CDR2 is YSLEER. The ends were cut back, 0 bases at V and 2 bases at J, with 7 bases in the middle. CDR3 loop: CASSQDLQQETQYF. CDR3 in DNA: TGCGCCAGCAGCCAAGATCTGCAGCAAGAGACCCAGTACTTC.

This clonotype was detected many times. The genes are TRBV6-2 or TRBV6-3 and TRBJ2-7, with 9 bases aligning to TRBD2. V dropped 0 bases and J dropped 0; count of bases not matched to a gene: 0. The CDR3 covers 15 residues. Looked up from germline, CDR1 is MNHEY and CDR2 is SVGEGT. In nucleotides, the CDR3 is TGTGCCAGCAGTTACTCGACTAGCGGCTCCTACGAGCAGTACTTC. This gives the protein CASSYSTSGSYEQYF.

The rearrangement joins TRBV27 to TRBJ2-7; TRBD2 matches at 11 bases. Germline CDR1 MNHEY, CDR2 SMNVEV (reference sequence). The junction had 9 bases not matched to a gene; V was cut back by 7 bases and J by 4 bases. The CDR3 totals 15 residues. CDR3 sequence: CASKPGTSGTYEQYF. DNA of the CDR3: TGTGCCAGCAAACCCGGGACTAGCGGAACTTACGAGCAGTACTTC.

The chain couples TRBV11-2 to TRBJ2-1; D may be TRBD1 or TRBD2 (6 bases each). V dropped 4 bases and J dropped 10 bases, with 20 bases sitting between them. This CDR3 is built from 15 residues. Germline lookup yields CDR1 SGHAT and CDR2 FQNNGV. CDR3 region: CASSSYLRGSGEQFF. In DNA form, the CDR3 reads TGTGCCAGCAGCTCTTATCTTAGGGGGAGCGGGGAGCAGTTCTTC.

The chain joins TRBV18 to TRBJ2-5, with D tentatively TRBD1 (6 bases). V was trimmed by 2 bases and J by 7 bases, leaving 11 bases between them. The germline V gene has CDR1 KGHSH and CDR2 LQKENI. CDR3 length: 13 amino acids. CDR3 amino acids: CASSPGPQGTQYF. For the CDR3, the DNA is TGTGCCAGCTCACCAGGGCCACAGGGGACCCAGTACTTC.

In its sample, this clonotype was seen once. The chain couples TRBV20-1 to TRBJ2-7; 7 nucleotides align to TRBD1. The V gene's germline CDR1 is DFQATT and CDR2 SNEGSKA (reference sequence). V was clipped by 3 bases and J by 5 bases; unmatched bases: 13. There are 15 residues in the CDR3. This CDR3 reads CSASPQTGLVHEQYF. The CDR3 coding sequence is TGCAGTGCTAGCCCCCAGACAGGGCTTGTCCACGAGCAGTACTTC.

The chain joins TRBV12-3 or TRBV12-4 to TRBJ2-3; 11 positions agree with TRBD2. The ends lost 4 bases at V and 0 bases at J; junction bases unmatched: 3. The length of the CDR3 is 16 residues. The CDR3 DNA follows: TGTGCCAGCAGTTCGGGACTAGCGGTCAGCACAGATACGCAGTATTTT. Protein sequence: CASSSGLAVSTDTQYF.

This clonotype occurred many times. The chain carries TRBV7-9 and TRBJ2-3; D is possibly TRBD1 (5 bases). V was trimmed by 5 bases and J by 0 bases, leaving 12 bases between them. CDR1 SEHNR and CDR2 FQNEAQ come from the germline V gene (reference sequence). CDR3 length: 15 residues. The CDR3 DNA reads as TGTGCCAGCAGCATACGACAGTTTAGCACAGATACGCAGTATTTT. Translated, it gives CASSIRQFSTDTQYF.

The chain has TRBV7-9 and TRBJ2-3, with 11 bases aligning to TRBD1. The ends lost 1 base at V and 5 bases at J; junction bases unmatched: 8. CDR1 SEHNR and CDR2 FQNEAQ come from the germline V gene (reference sequence). The CDR3 consists of 17 residues. CDR3 amino acids: CASSLEYGQGARDTQYF. The CDR3 DNA sequence: TGTGCCAGCAGCTTAGAGTACGGACAGGGGGCCAGAGATACGCAGTATTTT.

This clonotype was seen a handful of times. For the CDR3, the DNA is TGTGCCAGCAGTGCGCGGGACGTAGATGATAACTATGGCTACACCTTC. Residues: CASSARDVDDNYGYTF. This chain connects TRBV6-2 or TRBV6-3 to TRBJ1-2; D may be TRBD1 (5 bases). V was clipped by 5 bases and J by 1 base, with 17 bases between them. The CDR3 sequence is 16 residues long. CDR1 is MNHEY, CDR2 SVGEGT, per germline.

This clonotype came up a few times. The V gene is TRBV12-3 or TRBV12-4, the J gene TRBJ2-1; 7 bases align to TRBD2. This CDR3 is built from 14 residues. CDR3 residues: CATWEGRSYNEQFF. The CDR3 region has the DNA TGTGCTACCTGGGAGGGAAGGTCCTACAATGAGCAGTTCTTC.

The V and J genes are TRBV5-1 and TRBJ2-5, with D possibly being TRBD1 or TRBD2 (5 bases each). The CDR3 spans 15 residues. Trimming cost V 2 bases and J 5 bases, with 16 bases left between them. Germline CDR1 reads SGHRS; CDR2 reads YFSETQ. The CDR3 region is CASSFRDPDRETQYF. In DNA, the CDR3 is TGCGCCAGCAGCTTCCGGGACCCCGACCGGGAGACCCAGTACTTC.

This clonotype was recorded a few times. This rearrangement joins TRBV29-1 to TRBJ2-5; TRBD1 agrees at 7 bases. Gene TRBJ2-1 matches the end of the DNA better, so the J call may be wrong. Germline-derived CDR1 and CDR2 are SQVTM and ANQGSEA. This CDR3 has 14 amino acids. The CDR3 here is CSAKTGRSYNEQFF. The CDR3 DNA reads TGCAGCGCCAAGACAGGGCGCTCCTACAATGAGCAGTTCTTC.

V usage is TRBV12-3 or TRBV12-4 and J usage is TRBJ1-2; no firm D call. Deletions cut 6 bases from V and 2 bases from J, with 13 bases between. CDR3 length: 14 residues. The CDR3 nucleotides read TGTGCCAGCAGAAGTAGTGGCAGAAACTATGGCTACACCTTC. Translated, it gives CASRSSGRNYGYTF.